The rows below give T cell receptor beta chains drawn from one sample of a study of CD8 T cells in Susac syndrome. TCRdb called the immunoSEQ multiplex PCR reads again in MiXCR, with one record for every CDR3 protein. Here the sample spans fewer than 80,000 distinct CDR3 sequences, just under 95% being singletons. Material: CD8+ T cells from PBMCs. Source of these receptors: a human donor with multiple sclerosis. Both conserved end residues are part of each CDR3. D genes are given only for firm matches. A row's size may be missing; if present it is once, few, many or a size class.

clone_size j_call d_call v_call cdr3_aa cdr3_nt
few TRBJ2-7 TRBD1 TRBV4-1 CASSQAQAGGTYEQYF TGCGCCAGCAGCCAAGCCCAGGCAGGGGGTACCTACGAGCAGTACTTC
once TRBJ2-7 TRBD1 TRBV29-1 CSGGQGNYEQYF TGCAGCGGCGGACAGGGGAACTACGAGCAGTACTTC
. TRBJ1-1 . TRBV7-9 CASSLLSGLNTEAFF TGTGCCAGCAGCTTACTATCAGGGCTGAACACTGAAGCTTTCTTT
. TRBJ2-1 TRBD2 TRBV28 CASDLAGDEQFF TGTGCCAGCGACCTAGCGGGGGATGAGCAGTTCTTC
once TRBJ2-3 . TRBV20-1 CSAPRRGPRGDTQYF TGCAGTGCTCCGAGGCGGGGGCCCCGGGGAGATACGCAGTATTTT
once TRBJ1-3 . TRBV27 CASSKTGSSGNTIYF TGTGCCAGCAGCAAGACAGGCAGCTCTGGAAACACCATATATTTT
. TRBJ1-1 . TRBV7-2 CASSSGDWVWEAFF TGTGCCAGCAGCTCGGGTGATTGGGTCTGGGAAGCTTTCTTT
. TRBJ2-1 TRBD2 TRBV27 CASSLQGGFEQFF TGTGCCAGCAGTTTACAGGGAGGGTTTGAGCAGTTCTTC
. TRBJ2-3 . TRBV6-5 CASSYQAGGADTQYF TGTGCCAGCAGTTACCAAGCAGGGGGGGCAGATACGCAGTATTTT
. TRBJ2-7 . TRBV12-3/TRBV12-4 CASSFGGASYEQYF TGTGCCAGCAGTTTCGGGGGCGCCTCCTACGAGCAGTACTTC
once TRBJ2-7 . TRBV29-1 CSVVIVGGDEQYF TGCAGCGTTGTAATAGTAGGAGGGGACGAGCAGTACTTC
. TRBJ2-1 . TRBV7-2 CASSLEGGAYNEQFF TGTGCCAGCAGCTTAGAGGGGGGAGCCTACAATGAGCAGTTCTTC
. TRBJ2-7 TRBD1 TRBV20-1 CSARDPGTGPTYEQYF TGCAGTGCTAGAGACCCAGGGACAGGCCCTACCTACGAGCAGTACTTC
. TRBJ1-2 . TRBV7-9 CASSLAVRYTF TGTGCCAGCAGCTTAGCAGTGCGCTACACCTTC
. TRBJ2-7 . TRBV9 CASSVEPASYEQYF TGTGCCAGCAGCGTAGAACCTGCATCCTACGAGCAGTACTTC
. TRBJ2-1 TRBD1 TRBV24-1 CATSEGQGIDEQFF TGTGCCACCAGTGAGGGACAGGGGATCGATGAGCAGTTCTTC
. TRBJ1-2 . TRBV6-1 CASSDWDTYGYTF TGTGCCAGCAGTGACTGGGACACCTATGGCTACACCTTC